The entry that follows covers one TCR beta chain sequence. What it binds is unknown. Every bit of the isolated RNA underwent reverse transcription, so sequencing read expressed TCRB transcripts. Sequenced naive, central memory and regulatory T cell samples produced an average of about 3.57 million reads. The data were produced by immunoSEQ multiplex PCR, yet TCRdb's version contains in-frame clones alone and is incomplete. The sample yields 450,000 to 550,000 clones, around 28% seen once. This sample stems from a study of beta chain features in type 1 diabetes. Findings and caveats of the study: TCRB repertoires of naive, central memory and Treg cells appeared more similar among patients than among healthy donors. TCRB CDR3s were moderately but significantly shorter in Type 1 diabetes patients in all four CD4+ subsets.

Purities over 98% were achieved in all sorted populations. Germline values: CDR1 LGHNA, CDR2 YNFKEQ. Deletions cut 4 bases from V and 3 bases from J, with 10 bases between. CDR3 length equals 14 residues. This chain uses TRBV4-2 with TRBJ1-5; no firm D call. The sample was naive CD4+ T cells from blood. The clonotype originates from a man in his late teens or twenties in good health. The CDR3 reads CASSLAGYNQPQHF. The CDR3 nucleotides read TGTGCCAGCAGCCTAGCGGGCTACAATCAGCCCCAGCATTTT.